These 7 T cell receptor beta chains originate from one sample sequenced in a study of blood T cell repertoires in COVID-19 (dated by TCRdb to 2019 to 2021). The library was generated by the immunoSEQ multiplex PCR assay. TCRdb carries this immuneACCESS record with in-frame sequences only. Its versions omit some clonotypes, under half of them owing to an unresolved V gene in the studies checked, with the rest unexplained. The sample table records more than 150,000 clones; roughly 84% of these occur just once. Less than 3.5% of the sample goes to the ten largest clones. Sequenced: peripheral blood. These TCRs come from a woman aged 60-75 years with acute or convalescent COVID-19.

J is TRBJ1-5 and V is TRBV5-6; D might be TRBD1 (5 bases). The ends were cut back, 1 base at V and 4 bases at J, with 12 bases in the middle. The CDR3 extends over 15 amino acids. CDR1 and CDR2 from the germline V gene are SGHDT and YYEEEE. As DNA, the CDR3 is TGTGCCAGCAGCTTGTTTTCGACAGTTAATCAGCCCCAGCATTTT. Translated, it gives CASSLFSTVNQPQHF.

The V gene is TRBV7-8, the J gene TRBJ1-2, with 7 bases identical to TRBD1. In germline, CDR1 is SGHVS, CDR2 FQNEAQ. The CDR3 covers 15 residues. V was clipped by 6 bases and J by 4 bases; unmatched bases: 11. Here the CDR3 reads CASSFQATGTYGYTF. The CDR3 nucleotides are TGTGCCAGCAGTTTCCAGGCGACAGGGACCTATGGCTACACCTTC.

The chain combines TRBV7-2 with TRBJ2-7; D is possibly TRBD2 (7 bases). Trimming shortened V by 5 bases and J by 7 bases, and 21 bases separated the two germline ends. This CDR3 comprises 15 residues. Germline CDR1 and CDR2: SGHTA and FQGNSA. The CDR3 region is CASSLSGGRMEEQYF. In DNA, the CDR3 is TGTGCCAGCAGCCTCTCGGGGGGCCGGATGGAAGAGCAGTACTTC. The full variable domain, with the rest looked up from reference TRBV7-2 and TRBJ2-7, is GAGVSQSPSNKVTEKGKDVELRCDPISGHTALYWYRQSLGQGLEFLIYFQGNSAPDKSGLPSDRFSAERTGGSVSTLTIQRTQQEDSAVYLCASSLSGGRMEEQYFGPGTRLTVT.

The genes are TRBV30 and TRBJ1-6, with a tentative D call TRBD1 (6 bases). Germline V CDR1 and CDR2: GTSNPN, SVGIG (reference sequence). Trimming shortened V by 4 bases and J by 0 bases, and 25 bases separated the two germline ends. The CDR3 extends over 20 amino acids. The CDR3 here is CAWKESDSRVLGSYNSPLHF. CDR3 nucleotide sequence: TGTGCCTGGAAGGAATCGGACAGCCGGGTCCTGGGCTCCTATAATTCACCCCTCCACTTT.

The chain uses TRBV7-8 and TRBJ2-7; D uncertain. The ends were cut back, 2 bases at V and 4 bases at J, with 9 bases in the middle. The CDR3 is made up of 13 amino acids. CDR1 SGHVS and CDR2 FQNEAQ come from the germline V gene. This chain's CDR3 is CASSLTRGYEQYF. The CDR3 nucleotides are TGTGCCAGCAGCTTAACTCGTGGTTACGAGCAGTACTTC.

The chain employs TRBV5-6 and TRBJ2-1, with 10 nucleotides matching TRBD2. CDR1 SGHDT and CDR2 YYEEEE come from the germline V gene. V dropped 1 base and J dropped 8; count of bases not matched to a gene: 6. This CDR3 spans 15 amino acids. CDR3 region: CASSLPLAGLDEQFF. CDR3 DNA sequence: TGTGCCAGCAGCTTGCCACTAGCGGGGCTCGATGAGCAGTTCTTC.

V gene TRBV7-2 combines with J gene TRBJ2-3, with 12 bases that match TRBD2. In germline, CDR1 is SGHTA, CDR2 FQGNSA. Losses at the gene ends were 1 base for V and 3 bases for J; bases not matched to a gene: 11. This CDR3 has 19 residues. CDR3 loop: CASSLGGRTSGVVTDTQYF. The CDR3 region has the DNA TGTGCCAGCAGCTTAGGGGGGAGGACTAGCGGGGTCGTGACAGATACGCAGTATTTT.